The rows below give T cell receptor beta chains drawn from one sample of a study of Ad26.COV2.S vaccination and SARS-CoV-2 variants. Only in-frame clones appear in the TCRdb table, and some are missing; sequencing was by immunoSEQ multiplex PCR. The table lists about 480,000 clones, approximately 88% of them singletons. The sample was peripheral blood, taken in a trial of Ad26.COV2.S vaccine versus placebo. Every receptor here comes from a person between 18 and 59 years old who received the Ad26.COV2.S COVID-19 vaccine or a placebo. The CDR3 runs from the conserved cysteine through the conserved F or W.

v_call: TRBV10-3
j_call: TRBJ2-5
cdr3_aa: CAISGSREGQETQYF

v_call: TRBV19
j_call: TRBJ2-3
cdr3_aa: CASSQLADTQYF

v_call: TRBV12-3/TRBV12-4
j_call: TRBJ1-1
cdr3_aa: CASGTGGGDEAFF

v_call: TRBV9
j_call: TRBJ2-1
cdr3_aa: CASSAPTSGRDNEQFF

v_call: TRBV5-4
j_call: TRBJ2-7
cdr3_aa: CASSLAATSYEQYF

v_call: TRBV6-2/TRBV6-3
j_call: TRBJ2-4
cdr3_aa: CASSGQIAKNIQYF

v_call: TRBV12-3/TRBV12-4
j_call: TRBJ2-5
cdr3_aa: CACRLQGTETQYF

v_call: TRBV28
j_call: TRBJ1-5
cdr3_aa: CASSSGVTRPQHF

v_call: TRBV2
j_call: TRBJ1-1
cdr3_aa: CASSDRGRVSPEAFF

v_call: TRBV28
j_call: TRBJ1-6
cdr3_aa: CASSFRYNSPLHF

v_call: TRBV2
j_call: TRBJ2-1
cdr3_aa: CASSGSRDVMSGTSSYNEQFF

v_call: TRBV19
j_call: TRBJ2-5
cdr3_aa: CASSTGVTGQETQYF

v_call: TRBV30
j_call: TRBJ2-4
cdr3_aa: CAWEGAAQAKNIQYF

v_call: TRBV15
j_call: TRBJ1-2
cdr3_aa: CATRRETGLDYGYTF

v_call: TRBV7-7
j_call: TRBJ2-5
cdr3_aa: CASSLRKTFTLLQETQYF

v_call: TRBV7-9
j_call: TRBJ1-2
cdr3_aa: CASSFLGNYGYTF

v_call: TRBV7-2
j_call: TRBJ2-7
cdr3_aa: CASSLAPGTAYEQYF

v_call: TRBV28
j_call: TRBJ2-1
cdr3_aa: CASRGTPSLEQFF

v_call: TRBV19
j_call: TRBJ2-5
cdr3_aa: CASSGQGRHETQYF

v_call: TRBV2
j_call: TRBJ1-1
cdr3_aa: CASHGQGLNTEAFF

v_call: TRBV28
j_call: TRBJ2-1
cdr3_aa: CASSSNGPGQGGEFF

v_call: TRBV29-1
j_call: TRBJ1-4
cdr3_aa: CSVGTGEKLFF

v_call: TRBV5-4
j_call: TRBJ2-1
cdr3_aa: CASSLEGPREQFF

v_call: TRBV19
j_call: TRBJ2-1
cdr3_aa: CASSTRGIRNEQFF

v_call: TRBV5-1
j_call: TRBJ2-1
cdr3_aa: CASSPRGSVDEQFF

v_call: TRBV27
j_call: TRBJ2-6
cdr3_aa: CASTPRPGLSGANVLTF

v_call: TRBV18
j_call: TRBJ2-5
cdr3_aa: CASSPAAETQYF

v_call: TRBV27
j_call: TRBJ1-5
cdr3_aa: CASSSLSNQPQHF

v_call: TRBV28
j_call: TRBJ1-1
cdr3_aa: CASSFRGRNTEAFF

v_call: TRBV28
j_call: TRBJ2-7
cdr3_aa: CASRMLGPRSEQYF

v_call: TRBV28
j_call: TRBJ1-2
cdr3_aa: CASRVSENYGYTF

v_call: TRBV5-4
j_call: TRBJ2-3
cdr3_aa: CASSLDPGSTDTQYF

v_call: TRBV27
j_call: TRBJ1-1
cdr3_aa: CASRISGNTEAFF

v_call: TRBV29-1
j_call: TRBJ2-1
cdr3_aa: CSVTTGGRYNEQFF

v_call: TRBV19
j_call: TRBJ2-7
cdr3_aa: CASSIDRDGNYEQYF

v_call: TRBV12-3/TRBV12-4
j_call: TRBJ1-1
cdr3_aa: CASSLQNTEAFF

v_call: TRBV2
j_call: TRBJ2-1
cdr3_aa: CASKRLAGDVREQFF

v_call: TRBV5-1
j_call: TRBJ1-5
cdr3_aa: CASSWGTGGGQPQHF

v_call: TRBV21-1
j_call: TRBJ2-7
cdr3_aa: CASSKAGRRDLRGEQYF

v_call: TRBV6-5
j_call: TRBJ2-7
cdr3_aa: CASTPGLIDEQYF

v_call: TRBV28
j_call: TRBJ2-7
cdr3_aa: CASRGTGFKSYEQYF

v_call: TRBV5-1
j_call: TRBJ1-2
cdr3_aa: CASSLSTDPVYGYTF

v_call: TRBV7-2
j_call: TRBJ1-2
cdr3_aa: CASSPPGQGRDGYTF

v_call: TRBV23-1
j_call: TRBJ1-5
cdr3_aa: CASSTLNQPQHF

v_call: TRBV5-4
j_call: TRBJ1-1
cdr3_aa: CASSLRGGTEAFF

v_call: TRBV30
j_call: TRBJ1-1
cdr3_aa: CAWSPRSQGREAFF

v_call: TRBV28
j_call: TRBJ1-2
cdr3_aa: CASSPTLHGYTF

v_call: TRBV5-1
j_call: TRBJ2-2
cdr3_aa: CASRGQGIHGELFF

v_call: TRBV9
j_call: TRBJ1-2
cdr3_aa: CASSNQDIYNYGYTF

v_call: TRBV18
j_call: TRBJ2-7
cdr3_aa: CASSPPGLAGYSYEQYF

v_call: TRBV9
j_call: TRBJ1-2
cdr3_aa: CASSVTSTGTGGYTF

v_call: TRBV18
j_call: TRBJ2-2
cdr3_aa: CATRPDRGGGELFF